This passage covers 25 T cell receptor beta chains from one sample sequenced in a study of blood T cell repertoires in COVID-19. TCRdb's copy holds only in-frame clones and misses some; the assay was immunoSEQ multiplex PCR. The repertoire has 90,000 to 110,000 clones, about 90% of them found once; the top ten carry 1.1%. Material for sequencing was peripheral blood. Source of these receptors: a human donor in a cohort sampled during active COVID-19.

The genes are TRBV27 and TRBJ2-1, with D unclear. Germline lookup yields CDR1 MNHEY and CDR2 SMNVEV (reference sequence). The CDR3 runs to 14 residues. V lost 6 bases and J 10 bases, leaving 19 bases between the germline ends. As DNA, the CDR3 is TGTGCCAGCAGCCTCCTTGAGAAGAGGCACGAGCAGTTCTTC. Protein sequence: CASSLLEKRHEQFF.

The V gene is TRBV23-1, the J gene TRBJ1-5; D possibly corresponds to TRBD1 (5 bases). TRBV23-1 is designated an ORF whose function remains uncertain. The CDR3 loop spans 15 amino acids. V lost 0 bases to trimming and J lost 5 bases, with 11 bases between them. The CDR3 sequence is CASSQSEQGHQPQHF. CDR3 DNA: TGCGCCAGCAGTCAATCTGAGCAGGGCCATCAGCCCCAGCATTTT.

V and J are TRBV11-2 and TRBJ2-7; the D gene is possibly TRBD2 (6 bases). V dropped 3 bases and J dropped 5 bases, with 17 bases sitting between them. CDR3 length equals 15 residues. Germline V CDR1 and CDR2: SGHAT, FQNNGV. The CDR3 region has the DNA TGTGCCAGCAGCTTGGGTAGGGAGGCTTCGGACGAGCAGTACTTC. It specifies CASSLGREASDEQYF.

The V gene is TRBV6-1, the J gene TRBJ1-2; TRBD1 agrees at 8 bases. This CDR3 is 14 amino acids long. J was trimmed by 6 bases and V by 2 bases; bases with no gene match: 5. The germline V gene encodes CDR1 MNHNS and CDR2 SASEGT. The CDR3 DNA sequence: TGTGCCAGCAGTGAATGGCAGGGGGCGGATGGCTACACCTTC. Its protein is CASSEWQGADGYTF.

The V gene is TRBV4-2, the J gene TRBJ1-1; weak D call: TRBD1 (6 bases). V shed 0 bases and J shed 10 bases, with 12 bases lying between them. This CDR3 has 13 residues. Germline-derived CDR1 and CDR2 are LGHNA and YNFKEQ. In DNA form, the CDR3 reads TGTGCCAGCAGCCAAGAACAGGGTTTTGGAGCTTTCTTT. Protein: CASSQEQGFGAFF.

This clone is a singleton in its sample. V usage is TRBV4-3 and J usage is TRBJ1-2; TRBD1 matches 7 bases. Losses at the gene ends were 1 base for V and 2 bases for J; bases not matched to a gene: 4. Germline CDR1 and CDR2: LGHNA and YSLEER. This CDR3 has 15 residues. CDR3 DNA sequence: TGCGCCAGCAGCCAAGGGACAGGATCGAACTATGGCTACACCTTC. This sequence encodes CASSQGTGSNYGYTF.

The chain combines TRBV7-2 with TRBJ1-2; 7 nucleotides line up with TRBD1. The CDR3 runs 14 residues. CDR1 is SGHTA, CDR2 FQGNSA, per germline. Trimming cost V 5 bases and J 2 bases; bases outside gene matches: 5. CDR3 region: CASSHRTGNYGYTF. CDR3 nucleotides: TGTGCCAGCAGCCACAGGACAGGCAACTATGGCTACACCTTC.

This chain connects TRBV27 to TRBJ2-7, with 10 bases matching TRBD1. With 1 base clipped from V and 3 bases from J, the junction kept 3 bases outside the gene matches. Germline V lookup: CDR1 MNHEY, CDR2 SMNVEV (reference sequence). The CDR3 length is 15 residues. CDR3: CASSLWGDRGYEQYF. The CDR3 DNA is TGTGCCAGCAGTTTATGGGGGGACAGGGGCTACGAGCAGTACTTC.

The chain joins TRBV19 to TRBJ1-4; D gene unclear. Looked up from germline, CDR1 is LNHDA and CDR2 is SQIVND (reference sequence). V was trimmed by 2 bases and J by 6 bases, leaving 10 bases between them. This CDR3 has 14 amino acids. CDR3 loop: CASSIIGVDEKLFF. The CDR3 region has the DNA TGTGCCAGTAGTATAATCGGGGTGGATGAAAAACTGTTTTTT.

V gene TRBV7-6 combines with J gene TRBJ1-1; possible D gene TRBD1, 6 bases. The CDR3 spans 13 residues. Trimming stripped 5 bases from V and 6 bases from J, with 13 bases between. Germline CDR1 reads SGHVS; CDR2 reads FNYEAQ. As DNA, the CDR3 is TGTGCCAGCAGCCAACGTACAGGGTCTGAAGCTTTCTTT. Its translation: CASSQRTGSEAFF.

This chain links TRBV7-9 with TRBJ1-2; the D is unclear. The CDR3 consists of 11 residues. Trimming took 10 bases from V and 2 from J, leaving 8 bases between them. Germline V gene data show CDR1 as SEHNR and CDR2 as FQNEAQ (reference sequence). This chain's CDR3 is CATSGNYGYTF. The CDR3 region has the DNA TGTGCCACCTCAGGAAACTATGGCTACACCTTC.

This clone came up a few times. The V gene is TRBV6-6, the J gene TRBJ1-1; 10 bases are shared with TRBD1. The junction had 10 bases not matched to a gene; V was cut back by 6 bases and J by 6 bases. Germline V gene lookup returns CDR1 MNHNY and CDR2 SVGAGI (reference sequence). CDR3 length: 15 residues. The CDR3 DNA reads as TGTGCCAGCAGCCATACGGGACAGGGGCTGGCTGAAGCTTTCTTT. It encodes CASSHTGQGLAEAFF.

The chain recombines TRBV18 with TRBJ2-1, with 12 positions matching TRBD2. Germline V gives CDR1 KGHSH, CDR2 LQKENI. CDR3 length: 15 amino acids. Trimming at V came to 2 bases and at J to 7 bases, leaving 3 bases not matched to a gene. The CDR3 spells CASSPMLAGGNEQFF. The CDR3 DNA reads TGTGCCAGCTCACCAATGCTAGCGGGAGGGAATGAGCAGTTCTTC.

The J gene is TRBJ2-1, the V gene TRBV5-4; a possible D gene is TRBD2 (6 bases). This CDR3 is 16 amino acids long. V dropped 4 bases and J dropped 6 bases, with 20 bases sitting between them. Germline values: CDR1 SGHNT, CDR2 YYREEE (reference sequence). In DNA, the CDR3 is TGTGCCAGCAGCCCGGGCGGGGCCACCGGGGTCAATGAGCAGTTCTTC. Protein: CASSPGGATGVNEQFF. The variable domain in full, completed from reference TRBV5-4 and TRBJ2-1, reads ETGVTQSPTHLIKTRGQQVTLRCSSQSGHNTVSWYQQALGQGPQFIFQYYREEENGRGNFPPRFSGLQFPNYSSELNVNALELDDSALYLCASSPGGATGVNEQFFGPGTRLTVL.

The chain links TRBV12-5 to TRBJ1-4, with 8 bases matching TRBD1. Looked up from germline, CDR1 is LGHNT and CDR2 is FRNRAP. With 6 bases clipped from V and 4 bases from J, the junction kept 7 bases outside the gene matches. CDR3 size: 15 residues. CDR3 sequence reads: CASGIGTGINEKLFF. The CDR3 DNA reads TGTGCTAGTGGGATCGGGACAGGCATTAATGAAAAACTGTTTTTT.

The CDR3 reads CASSPSTSGGGTDTQYF. The CDR3 bases are TGTGCCAGCTCACCATCTACTAGCGGGGGGGGCACAGATACGCAGTATTTT. The chain employs TRBV18 and TRBJ2-3; TRBD2 aligns across 13 bases. Germline CDR1 reads KGHSH; CDR2 reads LQKENI. The CDR3 extends over 17 amino acids. With 2 bases clipped from V and 1 base from J, the junction kept 3 bases outside the gene matches.

V usage is TRBV28 and J usage is TRBJ1-2; 10 positions match TRBD1. The CDR3 consists of 18 residues. With 7 bases clipped from V and 6 bases from J, the junction kept 20 bases outside the gene matches. Germline V gene sequence: CDR1 MDHEN, CDR2 SYDVKM. The CDR3, as DNA: TGTGCCAGCACTCCCCCAATCGGGACAGGGGCCTTAGGCGATGGCTACACCTTC. Amino acids: CASTPPIGTGALGDGYTF.

The genes are TRBV2 and TRBJ2-2, with TRBD2 as a possible D gene (6 bases). Deletions cut 3 bases from V and 5 bases from J, with 10 bases between. Per germline, CDR1 SNHLY and CDR2 FYNNEI. The CDR3 runs to 14 residues. For the CDR3, the DNA is TGTGCCAGCAGTGACTCAGCGGGTACCGGGGAGCTGTTTTTT. Translation: CASSDSAGTGELFF.

This clone was observed a handful of times. This chain uses TRBV14 with TRBJ2-2; 10 bases match TRBD1. CDR3 length: 18 amino acids. With 0 bases clipped from V and 4 bases from J, the junction kept 8 bases outside the gene matches. Germline V gene lookup returns CDR1 SGHDN and CDR2 FVKESK. Written as DNA, the CDR3 is TGTGCCAGCAGCCAAGATTGGGGGACAGGGGTCGCCACCGGGGAGCTGTTTTTT. This encodes CASSQDWGTGVATGELFF.

The chain carries TRBV7-8 and TRBJ1-1; 8 nucleotides match TRBD1. Germline V gives CDR1 SGHVS, CDR2 FQNEAQ. The J segment lost 1 base and the V segment lost 2 bases, leaving 3 bases of the junction unmatched. The CDR3 has 15 amino acids. CDR3 DNA: TGTGCCAGCAGCTTATGGACAGGGACGAACACTGAAGCTTTCTTT. It specifies CASSLWTGTNTEAFF.

The chain couples TRBV3-1 (or the pseudogene TRBV3-2) to TRBJ1-6; D call uncertain. The V gene's germline CDR1 is LGHDT and CDR2 YNNKEL (reference sequence). This CDR3 has 15 amino acids. Trimming removed 4 bases at V and 0 bases at J, with 7 bases between. The CDR3 loop reads CASSPRSSYNSPLHF. The CDR3 DNA reads as TGTGCCAGCAGCCCTCGTAGCTCCTATAATTCACCCCTCCACTTT.

The rearrangement links TRBV6-4 to TRBJ2-6; 11 positions agree with TRBD2. V was pared by 5 bases and J by 0 bases, with 0 bases of the junction left unmatched. The CDR3 is made up of 16 amino acids. Germline-derived CDR1 and CDR2 are MRHNA and SNTAGT. CDR3 DNA: TGTGCCAGCAGTACTAGCGGGGGCTCTGGGGCCAACGTCCTGACTTTC. Amino acids: CASSTSGGSGANVLTF.

The chain has TRBV6-5 and TRBJ1-2, with 10 bases identical to TRBD1. CDR1 MNHEY and CDR2 SVGAGI come from the germline V gene. The CDR3 totals 16 residues. Germline trimming cut 3 bases from V and 8 bases from J; bases unmatched to any gene: 12. CDR3 DNA: TGTGCCAGCAGTTATTCACCCGGGACAGGGGCTTACGGCTACACCTTC. Translated, it gives CASSYSPGTGAYGYTF.

This clone was seen a single time. This sequence joins TRBV6-2 or TRBV6-3 and TRBJ2-7, with a possible D match to TRBD1 (5 bases). This CDR3 is built from 13 residues. Trimming cost V 1 base and J 4 bases, with 8 bases left between them. Germline V lookup: CDR1 MNHEY, CDR2 SVGEGT. The CDR3 loop is CASSYLQVYEQYF. For the CDR3, the DNA is TGTGCCAGCAGTTACTTACAGGTTTACGAGCAGTACTTC.

J is TRBJ2-3 and V is TRBV4-3; TRBD1 might be the D (6 bases). CDR1 and CDR2 from the germline V gene are LGHNA and YSLEER. The V end was cut by 0 bases, the J end by 12 bases, with 16 bases between. The CDR3 loop spans 14 amino acids. CDR3 loop: CASSQDVPARGQYF. The CDR3 DNA follows: TGCGCCAGCAGCCAAGATGTCCCGGCCAGGGGCCAGTATTTT.